The 31 T cell receptor beta chains below all came from one sample that was sequenced in a study of CD8 T cells in ankylosing spondylitis. Study-level findings and limits: Fewer than ten highly homologous variants made up a TCR beta motif that seemed to typify ankylosing spondylitis blood.

No antigen is known for these receptors. A single record per CDR3 protein comes from TCRdb applying MiXCR to the 5' RACE reads. The sample yields some 800,000 distinct CDR3 sequences, about an eighth seen once. The material sequenced was blood, either unsorted or a sorted T cell fraction (not recorded which). These receptors originate from a male donor with ankylosing spondylitis.

The chain couples TRBV15 to TRBJ1-1; D gene unclear. Trimming left V 0 bases short and J 3 bases short, with 5 bases between. The CDR3 totals 13 residues. Germline CDR1 LNHNV, CDR2 YYDKDF (reference sequence). The CDR3 nucleotides are TGTGCCACCAGCAGAGATGTCTACACTGAAGCTTTCTTT. Translation gives CATSRDVYTEAFF. Full variable domain (outside the CDR3, taken from reference TRBV15 and TRBJ1-1): DAMVIQNPRYQVTQFGKPVTLSCSQTLNHNVMYWYQQKSSQAPKLLFHYYDKDFNNEADTPDNFQSRRPNTSFCFLDIRSPGLGDTAMYLCATSRDVYTEAFFGQGTRLTVV.

In its sample, this clonotype was seen a few times. The chain has TRBV7-2 and TRBJ1-6; perhaps TRBD1 as D (6 bases). Germline V lookup: CDR1 SGHTA, CDR2 FQGNSA. Trimming pared 2 bases from V and 7 bases from J, leaving 12 bases between. The CDR3 covers 15 residues. The CDR3 DNA is TGTGCCAGCAGCTTATCAGGACAGCGGAATTCACCCCTCCACTTT. Encoded protein: CASSLSGQRNSPLHF.

V and J are TRBV9 and TRBJ2-1; D ambiguous. The germline V gene encodes CDR1 SGDLS and CDR2 YYNGEE. The ends were cut back, 3 bases at V and 9 bases at J, with 7 bases in the middle. This CDR3 spans 11 amino acids. Here the CDR3 reads CASSAHREQFF. CDR3 bases: TGTGCCAGCAGCGCCCATCGTGAGCAGTTCTTC.

There are a few counts of this clonotype. J is TRBJ2-1 and V is TRBV20-1; TRBD2 agrees at 8 bases. The trim removed 7 bases at V and 9 bases at J, leaving 14 bases unmatched. Germline CDR1 and CDR2: DFQATT and SNEGSKA (reference sequence). The CDR3 sequence is 14 residues long. CDR3 sequence (DNA): TGCAGTGTTCCGTCTAACGGGGGGGAGAGTGAGCAGTTCTTC. The encoded protein is CSVPSNGGESEQFF.

This clonotype was recorded a few times. The chain links TRBV12-3 or TRBV12-4 to TRBJ2-1; 8 bases are a match to TRBD1. The CDR3 is 15 residues long. V dropped 2 bases and J dropped 3; count of bases not matched to a gene: 3. CDR3 bases: TGTGCCAGCAGTTTAAGGGACAGGAACTACAATGAGCAGTTCTTC. Translating gives CASSLRDRNYNEQFF.

This clonotype has only a few counts. This chain connects TRBV20-1 to TRBJ2-5, with TRBD1 as a possible D gene (6 bases). V was pared by 5 bases and J by 7 bases, with 11 bases between. The CDR3 is 11 amino acids. Germline CDR1 is DFQATT and CDR2 is SNEGSKA (reference sequence). In DNA, the CDR3 is TGCAGTGCTTCGCAGGGGTTGACCCAGTACTTC. Protein: CSASQGLTQYF.

In this sample, this clonotype turned up many times. The CDR3 loop is CSVFATLEHGYTF. CDR3 sequence (DNA): TGCAGCGTTTTTGCCACGCTGGAGCATGGCTACACCTTC. The chain links TRBV29-1 to TRBJ1-2; no firm D call. The germline V gene has CDR1 SQVTM and CDR2 ANQGSEA. This CDR3 spans 13 amino acids. The V gene lost 5 bases and the J gene lost 6 bases, with 16 bases spanning the gap. Based on the CDR3 plus reference TRBV29-1 and TRBJ1-2, the full variable domain is SAVISQKPSRDICQRGTSLTIQCQVDSQVTMMFWYRQQPGQSLTLIATANQGSEATYESGFVIDKFPISRPNLTFSTLTVSNMSPEDSSIYLCSVFATLEHGYTFGSGTRLTVV.

The sample holds many counts of this clonotype. V usage is TRBV5-1 and J usage is TRBJ2-4; 9 bases match TRBD2. The germline CDR1 and CDR2 sequences are SGHRS and YFSETQ. CDR3 length: 13 amino acids. With 4 bases clipped from V and 7 bases from J, the junction kept 3 bases outside the gene matches. The CDR3 loop reads CASSSGGRNIQYF. CDR3 nucleotide sequence: TGCGCCAGCAGCAGCGGGGGGCGGAACATTCAGTACTTC.

J is TRBJ1-5 and V is TRBV6-1; D ambiguous. The CDR3 runs 11 residues. The germline CDR1 and CDR2 sequences are MNHNS and SASEGT. The ends were cut back, 2 bases at V and 9 bases at J, with 5 bases in the middle. The CDR3 is CASSESRPQHF. The CDR3 DNA sequence: TGTGCCAGCAGTGAATCAAGGCCCCAGCATTTT.

This clonotype was counted a few times. V is TRBV5-6 and J is TRBJ2-7; the D is unclear. CDR3 length equals 15 residues. Germline lookup yields CDR1 SGHDT and CDR2 YYEEEE. Trimming took 4 bases from V and 0 from J, leaving 14 bases between them. DNA for the CDR3: TGTGCCAGCAGCCGCGGTCCCTTAAGCTCCTACGAGCAGTACTTC. This translates into CASSRGPLSSYEQYF.

The chain is built from TRBV20-1 and TRBJ2-1; D remains ambiguous. Germline-derived CDR1 and CDR2 are DFQATT and SNEGSKA (reference sequence). The CDR3 is 13 amino acids. Trimming took 6 bases from V and 13 from J, leaving 22 bases between them. CDR3 sequence: CSATPGPRAEQFF. The CDR3 DNA sequence: TGCAGTGCAACCCCGGGCCCCCGCGCCGAACAGTTCTTC.

This clonotype was seen more than once but under ten times. The V call is TRBV5-1, the J call TRBJ1-1; maybe TRBD1 (5 bases). The CDR3 spans 13 residues. Trimming stripped 0 bases from V and 8 bases from J, with 11 bases between. Germline V CDR1 and CDR2: SGHRS, YFSETQ. The CDR3 reads CASSLAEGLEAFF. The CDR3 nucleotides read TGCGCCAGCAGCTTGGCCGAGGGGTTGGAAGCTTTCTTT.

V is TRBV7-2 and J is TRBJ2-7, with TRBD2 identical over 10 bases. The CDR3 spans 16 residues. CDR1 and CDR2 from the germline V gene are SGHTA and FQGNSA. Unmatched junction bases numbered 11, after V lost 5 bases and J lost 4 bases. The CDR3, as DNA: TGTGCCAGCAGCAGGGCACAGGCTAGCGGGAGTTACGAGCAGTACTTC. Encoded protein: CASSRAQASGSYEQYF.

The chain carries TRBV6-1 and TRBJ2-5; D ambiguous. This CDR3 is 13 amino acids long. CDR1 and CDR2 (germline): MNHNS, SASEGT. Trimming took off 7 bases at V and 5 bases at J, with 14 bases between the two ends. The CDR3 loop reads CASTQPLLETQYF. In DNA, the CDR3 is TGTGCCAGCACTCAGCCCCTGCTGGAGACCCAGTACTTC.

The chain employs TRBV5-1 and TRBJ2-3; a weak D match, TRBD2 (6 bases). Germline CDR1 is SGHRS and CDR2 is YFSETQ. CDR3 size: 15 residues. V was shortened by 4 bases and J by 4 bases, with 16 bases between the two germline ends. CDR3 sequence (DNA): TGCGCCAGCAGCGTTACTCCCGGACTACCAGATACGCAGTATTTT. Its translation: CASSVTPGLPDTQYF.

This clonotype occurred a few times. The chain recombines TRBV20-1 with TRBJ2-7; D unclear. The V gene lost 3 bases and the J gene lost 6 bases, with 9 bases spanning the gap. The CDR3 runs 11 residues. Germline values: CDR1 DFQATT, CDR2 SNEGSKA (reference sequence). CDR3 bases: TGCAGTGCTAGCCCTCTCGGCGAGCAGTACTTC. Translating it yields CSASPLGEQYF.

This clonotype has more than one count but fewer than ten. The rearrangement uses TRBV10-3 and TRBJ2-1; D possibly corresponds to TRBD2 (6 bases). There are 16 residues in the CDR3. Germline assignment: CDR1 ENHRY and CDR2 SYGVKD. The V gene lost 3 bases and the J gene lost 5 bases, with 17 bases spanning the gap. The CDR3, as DNA: TGTGCCATCAGTGAAGTCGAGTCTAGCGTTAACAATGAGCAGTTCTTC. Its translation: CAISEVESSVNNEQFF.

The J gene is TRBJ2-7, the V gene TRBV6-5; possible D gene TRBD1, 5 bases. V was cut by 6 bases and J by 6 bases, with 12 bases left in between. Germline lookup yields CDR1 MNHEY and CDR2 SVGAGI. The CDR3 runs 12 residues. DNA of the CDR3: TGTGCCAGCAGGACACGACAGAGCGAGCAGTACTTC. Residues: CASRTRQSEQYF.

The gene calls are TRBV7-3 and TRBJ2-1; D assignment may be TRBD1 or TRBD2 (6 bases each). Trimming took off 4 bases at V and 7 bases at J, with 17 bases between the two ends. The CDR3 runs to 15 residues. Germline CDR1 SGHTA, CDR2 FQGTGA. CDR3 residues: CASSWGAVALNEQFF. The DNA of the CDR3 is TGTGCCAGCAGCTGGGGGGCTGTAGCTTTGAATGAGCAGTTCTTC.

The J gene is TRBJ2-1, the V gene TRBV9; 7 bases match TRBD2. The CDR3 sequence is 14 residues long. From germline, CDR1 is SGDLS and CDR2 YYNGEE. J was trimmed by 5 bases and V by 0 bases; bases with no gene match: 2. The CDR3 here is CASSVVGTNNEQFF. The CDR3, as DNA: TGTGCCAGCAGCGTAGTGGGGACTAACAATGAGCAGTTCTTC.

This clonotype was seen at least ten times. J is TRBJ1-5 and V is TRBV7-2; D gene unclear. V was clipped by 0 bases and J by 9 bases, with 9 bases between them. Germline CDR1 reads SGHTA; CDR2 reads FQGNSA. This CDR3 has 13 amino acids. The DNA of the CDR3 is TGTGCCAGCAGCTTAGCCACGCCTTGGCCCCAGCATTTT. This gives the protein CASSLATPWPQHF.

This chain links TRBV7-2 with TRBJ2-5; 7 nucleotides line up with TRBD1. J was trimmed by 7 bases and V by 4 bases; bases with no gene match: 9. The CDR3 totals 14 residues. Germline CDR1 and CDR2: SGHTA and FQGNSA. CDR3 bases: TGTGCCAGCAGCTCTCGGACAGGCTGGGGGACCCAGTACTTC. Protein: CASSSRTGWGTQYF.

The chain joins TRBV29-1 to TRBJ1-1, with D hard to call. V was shortened by 6 bases and J by 3 bases, with 14 bases between the two germline ends. The CDR3 is made up of 13 amino acids. Germline CDR1 SQVTM, CDR2 ANQGSEA. CDR3 in DNA: TGCAGCGTAAATTGGGGTTGGGACACTGAAGCTTTCTTT. Protein product: CSVNWGWDTEAFF.

This clonotype has ten or more counts. The J gene is TRBJ1-1, the V gene TRBV12-3 or TRBV12-4; D not certain. With 5 bases removed from V and 4 bases from J, the gap between germline ends came to 14 bases. The CDR3 length is 14 residues. In DNA, the CDR3 is TGTGCCAGCAGTCCCCTTGCGGGAGGCACTGAAGCTTTCTTT. This gives the protein CASSPLAGGTEAFF.

The table lists this clonotype with many counts. This rearrangement joins TRBV5-1 to TRBJ1-1; D unclear. V gave up 1 base and J gave up 5 bases, with 18 bases separating them. CDR3 length equals 16 residues. The V gene's germline CDR1 is SGHRS and CDR2 YFSETQ. For the CDR3, the DNA is TGCGCCAGCAGCTTGAGACCGGTCGATCGAACAACTGAAGCTTTCTTT. This sequence encodes CASSLRPVDRTTEAFF.

In its sample, this clonotype was seen a few times. The J gene is TRBJ1-5, the V gene TRBV20-1, with TRBD1 as a possible D gene (5 bases). V dropped 6 bases and J dropped 6 bases, with 12 bases sitting between them. Germline-derived CDR1 and CDR2 are DFQATT and SNEGSKA (reference sequence). The CDR3 loop spans 12 amino acids. CDR3 sequence (DNA): TGCAGTGCGCCCGACAGATTTCAGCCCCAGCATTTT. Protein sequence: CSAPDRFQPQHF.

This clonotype was observed a handful of times. The gene calls are TRBV11-1 and TRBJ2-1, with 7 positions matching TRBD2. Trimming removed 4 bases from V and 6 bases from J; junction bases left unmatched: 18. There are 18 residues in the CDR3. Germline assignment: CDR1 SGHAT and CDR2 FQDESV (reference sequence). In DNA, the CDR3 is TGTGCCAGCAGCTCGCTCAGGGCGGGGGATATCAAAGGCAATGAGCAGTTCTTC. It encodes CASSSLRAGDIKGNEQFF.

This clonotype was observed a handful of times. CDR3 region: CASSLDVLAGVTYEQYF. CDR3 nucleotides: TGCGCCAGCAGCTTGGATGTGTTGGCAGGGGTAACCTACGAGCAGTACTTC. J is TRBJ2-7 and V is TRBV5-1; a possible D gene is TRBD1 (6 bases). CDR3 length: 17 residues. Germline assignment: CDR1 SGHRS and CDR2 YFSETQ. V shed 0 bases and J shed 2 bases, with 18 bases lying between them.

This clonotype was seen a handful of times. The J gene is TRBJ1-5, the V gene TRBV4-3; D gene ambiguous. Germline V gives CDR1 LGHNA, CDR2 YSLEER. Trimming shortened V by 0 bases and J by 9 bases, and 12 bases separated the two germline ends. This CDR3 contains 14 residues. CDR3 in DNA: TGCGCCAGCAGCCAAGAGGTCGGGCGGGGGCCCCAGCATTTT. Its translation is CASSQEVGRGPQHF.

In this sample, this clonotype turned up a few times. V is TRBV18 and J is TRBJ2-7; D remains ambiguous. This CDR3 has 12 residues. V gave up 4 bases and J gave up 7 bases, with 11 bases separating them. In germline, CDR1 is KGHSH, CDR2 LQKENI. CDR3 sequence: CASSRRGEEQYF. CDR3 in DNA: TGTGCCAGCTCACGCCGAGGAGAGGAGCAGTACTTC.

The chain has TRBV5-1 and TRBJ2-2, with TRBD1 matching 7 bases. The trim removed 2 bases at V and 3 bases at J, leaving 4 bases unmatched. The CDR3 totals 15 residues. The V gene's germline CDR1 is SGHRS and CDR2 YFSETQ. CDR3 nucleotides: TGCGCCAGCAGCTTACAGGGGTTCGACACCGGGGAGCTGTTTTTT. Translating it yields CASSLQGFDTGELFF.